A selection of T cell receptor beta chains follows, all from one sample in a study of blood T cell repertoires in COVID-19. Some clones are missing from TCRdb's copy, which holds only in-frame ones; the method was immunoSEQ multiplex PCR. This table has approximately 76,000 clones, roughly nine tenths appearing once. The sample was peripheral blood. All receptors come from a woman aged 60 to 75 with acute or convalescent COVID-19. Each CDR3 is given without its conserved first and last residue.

ATSRDVNSGQPQH TRBV15
ASSLGGVYNEQF TRBV7-2
SARYPGTWT TRBV20-1
ATLGETNSPLH TRBV19
AWSLGQGNSPLH TRBV30
ASSYELTRGTEAF TRBV5-6
ASSQQGGYEQY TRBV18
ASGGPGNEQF TRBV10-3
AISEVTESYEQY TRBV10-3
ASSRGGGGTSTGELF TRBV18
ASSEDSVNTGELF TRBV2
AISLGRGEATGELF TRBV10-3
ASSETSETNYGYT TRBV2
ASSHQALGAF TRBV12-3/TRBV12-4
ASSEIWVRVMGNSPLH TRBV6-1
ATSRDLGWQPQH TRBV15
ASSQSLNTQY TRBV3-1/TRBV3-2
ASRDRGGPREQY TRBV28
SASSQPAGGQPQH TRBV20-1
ASSTGTGDYNSPLH TRBV19
ASSLGGNSPLH TRBV11-3
ASSPRDRNTGELF TRBV3-1/TRBV3-2
ASSFGQENTEAF TRBV5-1
ASSQAIQGRNEKVF TRBV3-1/TRBV3-2
ASSVTSGGARDTQY TRBV9
ASSRIRGVLDTQY TRBV18
ASSSRGSYEQY TRBV7-9
ASSRSGVEQY TRBV12-3/TRBV12-4
ASSLVTPSPTIY TRBV7-8
ASSQDPTSRDTEAF TRBV4-1
ASRRGEIRGNEQF TRBV28
ASTRSVYEQY TRBV2
ASRVDWSSYNEQF TRBV7-2
ASSDTPQKDSFFYGYT TRBV25-1
ASSISREETQY TRBV19
ASSESETDNTGELF TRBV2
ASSVTGGFQPQH TRBV19
ASETDAGYGYT TRBV2
ASRGGDSMNTEAF TRBV28
AIGPSGGQETQY TRBV10-3
ASKSRAGRYEQY TRBV2
ASQRRANTGELF TRBV19
ASSKRQGRETQY TRBV19
AITGTGDPYEQY TRBV10-3
ASSLSVAGGRTDTQY TRBV7-2
SAAGTGVLDTQY TRBV29-1
ASSWRVATGELF TRBV19
ASRRSGSGGNTQY TRBV6-5
ASSGDSLLTDTQY TRBV2
ASSSPGRSSYNEQF TRBV7-6
ASSLHQVGSPLH TRBV7-2
ASAWGLAEGEQF TRBV6-5
ASSQLGLASETQY TRBV3-1/TRBV3-2
ASSTKGQTGRSGANVLT TRBV18
ASSQATSGGQETQY TRBV3-1/TRBV3-2